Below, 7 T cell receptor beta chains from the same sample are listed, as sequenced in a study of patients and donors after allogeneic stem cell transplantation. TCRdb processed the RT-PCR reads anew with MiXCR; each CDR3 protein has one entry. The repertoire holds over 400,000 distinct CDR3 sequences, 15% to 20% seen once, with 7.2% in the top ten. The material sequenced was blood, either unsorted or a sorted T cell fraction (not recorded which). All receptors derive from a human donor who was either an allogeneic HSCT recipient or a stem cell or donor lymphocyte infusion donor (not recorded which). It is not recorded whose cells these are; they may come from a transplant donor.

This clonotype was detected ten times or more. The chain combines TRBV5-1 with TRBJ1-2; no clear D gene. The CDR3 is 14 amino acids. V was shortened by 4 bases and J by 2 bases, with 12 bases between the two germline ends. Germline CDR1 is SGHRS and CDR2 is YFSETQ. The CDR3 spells CASSPVAVNYGYTF. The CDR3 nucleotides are TGCGCCAGCAGCCCCGTGGCGGTAAACTATGGCTACACCTTC.

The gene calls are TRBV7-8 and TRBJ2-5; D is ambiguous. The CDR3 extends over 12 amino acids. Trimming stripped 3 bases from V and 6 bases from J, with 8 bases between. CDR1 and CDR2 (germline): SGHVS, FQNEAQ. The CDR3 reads CASSFDVKTQYF. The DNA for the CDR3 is TGTGCCAGCAGCTTCGACGTAAAGACCCAGTACTTC.

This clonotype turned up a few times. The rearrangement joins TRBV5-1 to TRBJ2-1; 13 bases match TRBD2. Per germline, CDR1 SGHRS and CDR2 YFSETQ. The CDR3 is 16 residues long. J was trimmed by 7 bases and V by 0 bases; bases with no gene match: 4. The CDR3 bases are TGCGCCAGCAGCTTGGGGGGACTAGCGGGAACTAATGAGCAGTTCTTC. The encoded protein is CASSLGGLAGTNEQFF. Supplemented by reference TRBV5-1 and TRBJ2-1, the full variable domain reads KAGVTQTPRYLIKTRGQQVTLSCSPISGHRSVSWYQQTPGQGLQFLFEYFSETQRNKGNFPGRFSGRQFSNSRSEMNVSTLELGDSALYLCASSLGGLAGTNEQFFGPGTRLTVL.

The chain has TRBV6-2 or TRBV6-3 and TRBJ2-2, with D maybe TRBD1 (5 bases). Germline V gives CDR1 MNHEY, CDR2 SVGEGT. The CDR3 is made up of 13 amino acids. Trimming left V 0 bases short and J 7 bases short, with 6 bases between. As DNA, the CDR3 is TGTGCCAGCAGTTACTCTAGGGGCGGGGAGCTGTTTTTT. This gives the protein CASSYSRGGELFF.

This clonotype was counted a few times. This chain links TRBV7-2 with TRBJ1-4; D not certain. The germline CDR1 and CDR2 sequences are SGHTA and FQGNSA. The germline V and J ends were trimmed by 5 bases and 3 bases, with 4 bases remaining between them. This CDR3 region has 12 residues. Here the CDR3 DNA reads TGTGCCAGCAGCAGATCTAATGAAAAACTGTTTTTT. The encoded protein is CASSRSNEKLFF.

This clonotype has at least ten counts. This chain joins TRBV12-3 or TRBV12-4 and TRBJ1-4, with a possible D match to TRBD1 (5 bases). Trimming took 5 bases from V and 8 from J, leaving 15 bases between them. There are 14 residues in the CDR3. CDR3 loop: CASSAPGPGEKLFF. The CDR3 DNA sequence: TGTGCCAGCAGTGCCCCGGGGCCTGGGGAAAAACTGTTTTTT.

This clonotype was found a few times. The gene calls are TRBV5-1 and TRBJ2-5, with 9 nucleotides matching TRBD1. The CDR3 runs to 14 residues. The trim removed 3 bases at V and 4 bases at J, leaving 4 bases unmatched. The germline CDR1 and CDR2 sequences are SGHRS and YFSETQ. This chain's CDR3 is CASSSRDRAETQYF. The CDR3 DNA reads TGCGCCAGCAGCTCCCGGGACAGGGCAGAGACCCAGTACTTC.